This TCR beta chain was sequenced during a study of blood T cells in healthy people across ages. Findings of the study overall: A conclusive naive versus antigen-experienced comparison was prevented by the unsorted PBMCs.

Trimming removed 5 bases at V and 2 bases at J, with 10 bases between. The CDR3 length is 14 residues. Germline V gene lookup returns CDR1 SGHTA and CDR2 FQGNSA. To note about this clonotype: Its antigen is not identified.

Primed by a sample-barcoded 5' primer and a J-beta primer mix, a second PCR proceeded for roughly 7 to 11 cycles. Each cDNA molecule was tagged by a template-switch adaptor that had 12 random nucleotides. TCRdb redid the calling of the 5' RACE reads with MiXCR, one entry per CDR3 protein. This sample has 1.5 million to 2 million distinct CDR3 sequences, with approximately 50% found just once. The rearrangement uses TRBV7-2 and TRBJ2-1, with D perhaps TRBD1 (6 bases). The clonotype comes from a woman aged 40 to 50 in good health. Sequencing input: blood. Here the CDR3 DNA reads TGTGCCAGCAGCCCAGGGGAAACCTACAATGAGCAGTTCTTC. Protein sequence: CASSPGETYNEQFF. The entire variable domain, with the rest obtained from reference TRBV7-2 and TRBJ2-1, is as follows: GAGVSQSPSNKVTEKGKDVELRCDPISGHTALYWYRQSLGQGLEFLIYFQGNSAPDKSGLPSDRFSAERTGGSVSTLTIQRTQQEDSAVYLCASSPGETYNEQFFGPGTRLTVL.